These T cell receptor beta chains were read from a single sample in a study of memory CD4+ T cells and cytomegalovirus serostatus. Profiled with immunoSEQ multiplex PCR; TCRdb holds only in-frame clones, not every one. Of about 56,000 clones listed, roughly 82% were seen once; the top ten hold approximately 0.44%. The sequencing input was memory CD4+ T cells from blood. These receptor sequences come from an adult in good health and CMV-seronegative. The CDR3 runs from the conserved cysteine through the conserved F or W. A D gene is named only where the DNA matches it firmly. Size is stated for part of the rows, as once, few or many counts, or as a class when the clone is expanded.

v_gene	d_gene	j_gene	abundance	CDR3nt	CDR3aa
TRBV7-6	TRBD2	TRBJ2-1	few	TGTGCCAGCAGCTTAGTGCCGGGGGGTAGCTCCTACAATGAGCAGTTCTTC	CASSLVPGGSSYNEQFF
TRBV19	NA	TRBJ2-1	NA	TGTGCCAGTATGAAGGAGGGTCGTAATGAGCAGTTCTTC	CASMKEGRNEQFF
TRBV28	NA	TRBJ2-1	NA	TGTGCCAGCAGTTCCTCAGGTAGCGATGAGCAGTTCTTC	CASSSSGSDEQFF
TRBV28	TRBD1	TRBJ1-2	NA	TGTGCCAGCAGTCCCACAGGGGGGCGGGGCTACACCTTC	CASSPTGGRGYTF
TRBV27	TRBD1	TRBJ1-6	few	TGTGCCAGCAGCCCAGGGGGCGCTTCACCCCTCCACTTT	CASSPGGASPLHF
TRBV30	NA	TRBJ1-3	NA	TGTGCCTGGAGTGATTGGAGGGGCTCTGGAAACACCATATATTTT	CAWSDWRGSGNTIYF
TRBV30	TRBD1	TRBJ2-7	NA	TGTGCCTGGAGCCGGGACAGGGTATACGAGCAGTACTTC	CAWSRDRVYEQYF
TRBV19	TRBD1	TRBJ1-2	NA	TGTGCCAGTAGGTCCGGACAGGGGAACTATGGCTACACCTTC	CASRSGQGNYGYTF
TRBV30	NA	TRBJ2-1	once	TGTGCCTGGAGTAGAGTGACTATGGCCAATTACAATGAGCAGTTCTTC	CAWSRVTMANYNEQFF
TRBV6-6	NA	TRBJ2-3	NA	TGTGCCAGCAGTTATAGCTCAGGACAGCGTGGAGATACGCAGTATTTT	CASSYSSGQRGDTQYF
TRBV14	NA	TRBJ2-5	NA	TGTGCCAGCAGCCAACTAAGAGAGACCCAGTACTTC	CASSQLRETQYF
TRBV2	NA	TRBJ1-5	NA	TGTGCCAGCAGAGGATGGTACAATCAGCCCCAGCATTTT	CASRGWYNQPQHF
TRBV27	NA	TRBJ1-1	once	TGTGCCAGCAGTTCCCCCACCAGCAGGGGAGCTTTCTTT	CASSSPTSRGAFF
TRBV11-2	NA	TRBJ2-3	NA	TGTGCCAGCAGCCAGAGCGGGACAAACACAGATACGCAGTATTTT	CASSQSGTNTDTQYF
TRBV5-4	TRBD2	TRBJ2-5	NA	TGTGCCAGCAGCTTAGCGGGGGGGGAGACCCAGTACTTC	CASSLAGGETQYF
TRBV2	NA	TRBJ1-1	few	TGTGCCAGCAGGTCAGTACAAAACACTGAAGCTTTCTTT	CASRSVQNTEAFF
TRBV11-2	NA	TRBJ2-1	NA	TGTGCCAGCAGCTCTTACAGAGGCTACAATGAGCAGTTCTTC	CASSSYRGYNEQFF
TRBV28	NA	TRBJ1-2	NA	TGTGCCAGCAGGAAACAGGGCTATGGCTACACCTTC	CASRKQGYGYTF
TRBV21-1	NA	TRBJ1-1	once	TGTGCCAGCAGATCTGGTGTAGCCACAATTCGCACTGAAGCTTTCTTT	CASRSGVATIRTEAFF
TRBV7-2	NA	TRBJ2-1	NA	TGTGCCAGCAGCAGCCCGGGACCCGCCGGGGATGAGCAGTTCTTC	CASSSPGPAGDEQFF
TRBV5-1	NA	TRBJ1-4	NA	TGCGCCAGCAGCTTGGCTGGACAGTCGAGGGGTGAAAAACTGTTTTTT	CASSLAGQSRGEKLFF
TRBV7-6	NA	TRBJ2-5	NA	TGTGCCAGCAGCTTAGCGAAACACCAAGAGACCCAGTACTTC	CASSLAKHQETQYF
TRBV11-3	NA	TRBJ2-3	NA	TGTGCCAGCTCTCTTGGCGGGACCACAGATACGCAGTATTTT	CASSLGGTTDTQYF
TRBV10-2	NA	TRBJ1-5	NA	TGCGCCAGCAGCGGACAGCTTAATCAGCCCCAGCATTTT	CASSGQLNQPQHF
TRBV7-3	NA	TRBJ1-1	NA	TGTGCCAGCAGACTCGACCGTTCAGGGGTCCTCCATTTT	CASRLDRSGVLHF
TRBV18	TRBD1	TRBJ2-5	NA	TGTGCCAGCTCACCTGGGACAGGGGCAACCCAGTACTTC	CASSPGTGATQYF
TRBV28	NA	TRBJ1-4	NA	TGTGCCAGCAGTCACGGACGGTTTGAGCTGTTTTTT	CASSHGRFELFF
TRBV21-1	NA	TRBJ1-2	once	TGTGCCAGCAGCAGCCCAAGAGGCTACACCTTC	CASSSPRGYTF
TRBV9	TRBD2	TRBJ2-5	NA	TGTGCCAGCAGCGTAGGGGTAGGCGGGGGGGCCACAGAGACCCAGTACTTC	CASSVGVGGGATETQYF
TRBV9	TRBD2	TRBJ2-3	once	TGTGCCAGCAGCCCCACCGGGACTAGCGGCACAGATACGCAGTATTTT	CASSPTGTSGTDTQYF
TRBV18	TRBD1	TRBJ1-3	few	TGTGCCAGCTCACCACGGGGACAGGGCGCCACTGGAAACACCATATATTTT	CASSPRGQGATGNTIYF
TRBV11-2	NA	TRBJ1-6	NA	TGTGCCAGCAGCTTAGGGGATACGAATTCACCCCTCCACTTT	CASSLGDTNSPLHF
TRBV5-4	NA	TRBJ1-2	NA	TGTGCCAGCAGCTTGGATGAAGGTTTCGGTGGCTACACCTTC	CASSLDEGFGGYTF
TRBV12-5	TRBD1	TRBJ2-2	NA	TGTGCTAGTGGTTTGACCTCCGGGACAGGGTACACCGGGGAGCTGTTTTTT	CASGLTSGTGYTGELFF
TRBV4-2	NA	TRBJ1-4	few	TGTGCCAGCAGCCAAGGGGGTGAAAAACTGTTTTTT	CASSQGGEKLFF
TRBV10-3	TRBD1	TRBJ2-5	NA	TGTGCCACCGACAGGGGCGGTGGACAAGAGACCCAGTACTTC	CATDRGGGQETQYF
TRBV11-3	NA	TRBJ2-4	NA	TGTGCCAGCAGCCAAGGGATAGGAAACATTCAGTACTTC	CASSQGIGNIQYF
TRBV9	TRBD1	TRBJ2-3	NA	TGTGCCAGCAGCAACAAATTTGGGGACAGGGAGACAGATACGCAGTATTTT	CASSNKFGDRETDTQYF
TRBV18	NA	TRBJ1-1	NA	TGTGCCAGCTCACACGGGGGCAACACTGAAGCTTTCTTT	CASSHGGNTEAFF
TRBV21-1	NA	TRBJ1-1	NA	TGTGCCAGCAGCAAAGTGAGGGGAAGGGGGACTGAAGCTTTCTTT	CASSKVRGRGTEAFF
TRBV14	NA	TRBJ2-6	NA	TGTGCCAGCAGCCAAGGCCAGGGCATTAGGTTCAACGTCCTGACTTTC	CASSQGQGIRFNVLTF
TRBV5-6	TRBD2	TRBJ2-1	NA	TGTGCCAGCAGCTTGATAGCGGGGGGGGGCGAGCAGTTCTTC	CASSLIAGGGEQFF
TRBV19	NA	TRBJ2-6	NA	TGTGCCAGTACTAAAATGGACTCTGGGGCCAACGTCCTGACTTTC	CASTKMDSGANVLTF
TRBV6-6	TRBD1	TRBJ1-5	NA	TGTGCCAGCAGAAGCTCGGGACAGCTCAATCAGCCCCAGCATTTT	CASRSSGQLNQPQHF
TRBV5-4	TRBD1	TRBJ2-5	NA	TGTGCCAGCAGCAAGGACAGGGGGCGGATAGAGACCCAGTACTTC	CASSKDRGRIETQYF
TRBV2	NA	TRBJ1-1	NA	TGTGCCAGCAGTCCTCAGGTCTGGCCTTCATCCCCGCTTCCTCCTGAAGCTTTCTTT	CASSPQVWPSSPLPPEAFF
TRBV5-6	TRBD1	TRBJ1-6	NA	TGTGCCAGCAGCACCCGACAGGGGTTAGGATCACCCCTCCACTTT	CASSTRQGLGSPLHF
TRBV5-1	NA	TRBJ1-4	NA	TGCGCCAGCAACCGCCTGACTTCAACTAATGAAAAACTGTTTTTT	CASNRLTSTNEKLFF
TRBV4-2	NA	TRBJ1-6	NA	TGTGCCAGCAGCCAAGGTTTAGGCTCACCCCTCCACTTT	CASSQGLGSPLHF
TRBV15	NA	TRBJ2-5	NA	TGTGCCACCAGCAGAGATTGGGGGCGGCACCTTCAAGAGACCCAGTACTTC	CATSRDWGRHLQETQYF
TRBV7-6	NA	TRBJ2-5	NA	TGTGCCAGCAGCTTAGCGGGAGCTCCCGAGACCCAGTACTTC	CASSLAGAPETQYF
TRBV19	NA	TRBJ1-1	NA	TGTGCCAGTAGTTCCTGGACTCTTTCCCAAGGAGCTTTCTTT	CASSSWTLSQGAFF
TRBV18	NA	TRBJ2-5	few	TGTGCCAGCTCACCGGGACCGCGGGGCCAAGAGACCCAGTACTTC	CASSPGPRGQETQYF
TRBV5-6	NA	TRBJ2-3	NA	TGTGCCAGCAGCTATGGGCTGAGTGGAGATACGCAGTATTTT	CASSYGLSGDTQYF
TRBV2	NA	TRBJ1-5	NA	TGTGCCAGCAGTACAACAGGGTTCCCCCTGTATGATAGCAATCAGCCCCAGCATTTT	CASSTTGFPLYDSNQPQHF